The 2 T cell receptor beta chains below come from one sample, sequenced in a study of T-cell reconstitution after alpha-beta-depleted transplantation in children. Unique molecular identifiers were incorporated into the prepared TCRbeta library. Using its own MiXCR run on the PCR reads, TCRdb lists one record per CDR3 protein. Here the sample spans about 210,000 distinct CDR3 sequences, over 15% being singletons. This sample comprised PBMCs, mostly from graft donor cells, obtained 360 days after TCRalphabeta/CD19-depleted stem cell transplant. These receptors came from a male patient aged 2 to 9 who had a stem cell transplant for acute lymphoblastic leukemia, so the T cells may come from the graft donor.

The J gene is TRBJ2-1, the V gene TRBV2; D is uncertain. In germline, CDR1 is SNHLY, CDR2 FYNNEI. There are 13 residues in the CDR3. The V gene lost 3 bases and the J gene lost 3 bases, with 6 bases spanning the gap. The CDR3 DNA sequence: TGTGCCAGCAGTGACAAGCTCTACAATGAGCAGTTCTTC. Translation gives CASSDKLYNEQFF.

This clonotype was recorded a few times. The rearrangement uses TRBV27 and TRBJ2-2, with D perhaps TRBD2 (7 bases). The germline CDR1 and CDR2 sequences are MNHEY and SMNVEV (reference sequence). The CDR3 runs 17 residues. With 1 base removed from V and 0 bases from J, the gap between germline ends came to 12 bases. CDR3 nucleotide sequence: TGTGCCAGCAGTTTATGGGGGGGCAGGACGAACACCGGGGAGCTGTTTTTT. As protein: CASSLWGGRTNTGELFF.